These T cell receptor beta chains were read from a single sample in a study of T cells expressing NK-cell markers. TCRdb re-called the 5' RACE reads and shows each CDR3 protein once, DNA omitted. Its clone listing holds approximately 150,000 distinct CDR3 sequences. The sequenced sample was blood T cells: a sorted CD56 or NKG2C T cell subset, CD4+ or CD8+ T cells, or bulk PBMC T cells (not recorded which). Receptor source: a man in his late teens or twenties in good health. Each CDR3 is given with its conserved first and last residue.

v_call	j_call	cdr3_aa
TRBV5-4	TRBJ1-2	CASSPASLLYGYTF
TRBV3-1	TRBJ2-2	CASEKNTGELFF
TRBV7-2	TRBJ2-7	CASSLEASDEEQYF
TRBV7-9	TRBJ2-7	CASSFATSGNEQYF
TRBV20-1	TRBJ2-2	CSASLRAGDTGELFF
TRBV19	TRBJ2-1	CASSISRDNSYNEQFF
TRBV14	TRBJ2-3	CASSSGPQVYADTQYF
TRBV9	TRBJ2-5	CASSVSGGGVKTQYF
TRBV5-1	TRBJ2-1	CASSPGLAGGPIHEQFF
TRBV10-3	TRBJ2-1	CAISGLGSVTGHNEQFF